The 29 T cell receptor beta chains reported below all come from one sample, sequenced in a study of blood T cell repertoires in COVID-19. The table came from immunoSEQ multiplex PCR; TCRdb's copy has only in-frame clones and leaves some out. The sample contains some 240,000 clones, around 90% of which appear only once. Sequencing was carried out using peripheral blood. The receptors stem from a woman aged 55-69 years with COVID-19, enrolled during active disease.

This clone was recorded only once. CDR3 protein: CASSRDRAPYEQYF. The CDR3 DNA is TGTGCCAGTTCCCGGGACAGGGCACCCTACGAGCAGTACTTC. This rearrangement joins TRBV25-1 to TRBJ2-7, with 9 positions matching TRBD1. V gave up 9 bases and J gave up 2 bases; unmatched junction bases: 8. The CDR3 is 14 amino acids. Germline V gene data show CDR1 as MGHDK and CDR2 as SYGVNS.

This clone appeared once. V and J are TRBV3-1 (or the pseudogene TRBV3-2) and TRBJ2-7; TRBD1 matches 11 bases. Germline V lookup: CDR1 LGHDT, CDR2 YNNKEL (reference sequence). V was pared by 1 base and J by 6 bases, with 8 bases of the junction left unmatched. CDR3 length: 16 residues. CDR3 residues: CASSQVLGQGAGEQYF. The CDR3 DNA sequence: TGTGCCAGCAGCCAAGTGCTAGGACAGGGGGCTGGCGAGCAGTACTTC.

The CDR3 coding sequence is TGCGCCAGCAGCCGACAGACAGGGATCACAGATACGCAGTATTTT. It encodes CASSRQTGITDTQYF. The chain uses TRBV4-3 and TRBJ2-3; 7 nucleotides agree with TRBD1. CDR1 and CDR2 from the germline V gene are LGHNA and YSLEER. Trimming removed 4 bases from V and 2 bases from J; junction bases left unmatched: 6. The CDR3 is made up of 15 amino acids.

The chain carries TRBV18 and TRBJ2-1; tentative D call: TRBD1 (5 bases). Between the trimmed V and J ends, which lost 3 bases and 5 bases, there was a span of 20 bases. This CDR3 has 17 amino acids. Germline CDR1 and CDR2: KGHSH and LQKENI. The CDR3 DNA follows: TGTGCCAGCTCACCCTCTTACAGGAGAAGATCCAACAATGAGCAGTTCTTC. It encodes CASSPSYRRRSNNEQFF.

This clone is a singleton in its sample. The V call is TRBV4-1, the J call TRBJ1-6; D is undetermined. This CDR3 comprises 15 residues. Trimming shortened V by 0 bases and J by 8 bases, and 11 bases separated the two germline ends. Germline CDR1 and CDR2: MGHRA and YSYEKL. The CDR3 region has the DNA TGCGCCAGCAGCCAAGATTCAAGAGGGTATTCACCCCTCCACTTT. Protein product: CASSQDSRGYSPLHF.

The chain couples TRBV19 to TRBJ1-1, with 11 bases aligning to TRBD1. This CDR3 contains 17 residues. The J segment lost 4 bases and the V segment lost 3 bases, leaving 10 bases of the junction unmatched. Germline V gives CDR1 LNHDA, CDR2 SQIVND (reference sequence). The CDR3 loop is CASSIFGQGAESTEAFF. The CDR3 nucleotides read TGTGCCAGTAGTATTTTTGGACAGGGGGCGGAAAGCACTGAAGCTTTCTTT.

The CDR3 here is CASRSLPGYTF. The CDR3 DNA reads TGTGCCAGCAGGAGCCTCCCAGGCTACACCTTC. The chain uses TRBV28 and TRBJ1-2; D ambiguous. Trimming pared 6 bases from V and 8 bases from J, leaving 10 bases between. The germline V gene encodes CDR1 MDHEN and CDR2 SYDVKM. The CDR3 is 11 amino acids.

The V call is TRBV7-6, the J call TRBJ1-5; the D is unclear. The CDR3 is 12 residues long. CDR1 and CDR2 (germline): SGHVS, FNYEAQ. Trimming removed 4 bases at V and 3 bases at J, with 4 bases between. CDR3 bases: TGTGCCAGCAGCTCCAACAATCAGCCCCAGCATTTT. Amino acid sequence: CASSSNNQPQHF.

The CDR3 loop is CASSLQGLVSGEQYF. Written as DNA, the CDR3 is TGTGCCAGCAGCTTACAGGGTCTGGTTTCGGGGGAGCAGTACTTC. The rearrangement links TRBV5-4 to TRBJ2-7; possibly TRBD1 for D (6 bases). This CDR3 region has 15 residues. CDR1 and CDR2 (germline): SGHNT, YYREEE (reference sequence). V gave up 2 bases and J gave up 7 bases, with 19 bases separating them.

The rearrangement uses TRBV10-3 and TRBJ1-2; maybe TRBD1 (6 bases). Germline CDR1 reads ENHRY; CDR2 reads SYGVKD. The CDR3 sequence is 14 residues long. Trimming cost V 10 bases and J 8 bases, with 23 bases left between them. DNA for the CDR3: TGTGCCAGCAACCCAGGGGATTTATCTCGAGGCTACACCTTC. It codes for CASNPGDLSRGYTF.

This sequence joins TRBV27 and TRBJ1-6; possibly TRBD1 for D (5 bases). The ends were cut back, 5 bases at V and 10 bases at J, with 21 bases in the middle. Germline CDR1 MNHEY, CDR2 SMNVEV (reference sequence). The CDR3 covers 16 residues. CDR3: CASSQTGSGFLSPLHF. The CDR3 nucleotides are TGTGCCAGCAGTCAAACAGGCTCGGGCTTCCTATCACCCCTCCACTTT.

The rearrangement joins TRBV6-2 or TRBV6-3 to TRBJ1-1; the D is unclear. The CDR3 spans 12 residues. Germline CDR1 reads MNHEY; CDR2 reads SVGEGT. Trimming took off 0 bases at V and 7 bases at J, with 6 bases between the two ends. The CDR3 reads CASSYSSIEAFF. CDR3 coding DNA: TGTGCCAGCAGTTACTCCAGTATTGAAGCTTTCTTT.

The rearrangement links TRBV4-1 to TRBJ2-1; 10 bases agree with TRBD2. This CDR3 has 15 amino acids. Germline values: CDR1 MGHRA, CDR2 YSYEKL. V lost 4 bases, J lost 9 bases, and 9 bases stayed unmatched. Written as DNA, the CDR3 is TGCGCCAGCAGCCCGGTGCTAGCGGGGGCTCTTGAGCAGTTCTTC. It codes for CASSPVLAGALEQFF.

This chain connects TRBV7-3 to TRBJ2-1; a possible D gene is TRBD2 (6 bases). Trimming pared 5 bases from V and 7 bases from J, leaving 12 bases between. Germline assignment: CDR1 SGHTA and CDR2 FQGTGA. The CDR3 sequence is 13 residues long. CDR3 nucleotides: TGTGCCAGCAGCCCAAACGCGGGGAATGAGCAGTTCTTC. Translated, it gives CASSPNAGNEQFF. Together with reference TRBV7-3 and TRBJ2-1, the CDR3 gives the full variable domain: GAGVSQTPSNKVTEKGKYVELRCDPISGHTALYWYRQSLGQGPEFLIYFQGTGAADDSGLPNDRFFAVRPEGSVSTLKIQRTERGDSAVYLCASSPNAGNEQFFGPGTRLTVL.

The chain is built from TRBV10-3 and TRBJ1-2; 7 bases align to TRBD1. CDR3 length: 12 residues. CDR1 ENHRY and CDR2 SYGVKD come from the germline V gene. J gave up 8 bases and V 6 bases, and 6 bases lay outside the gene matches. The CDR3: CAISEDRRGYTF. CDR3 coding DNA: TGTGCCATCAGCGAGGACAGGAGGGGCTACACCTTC.

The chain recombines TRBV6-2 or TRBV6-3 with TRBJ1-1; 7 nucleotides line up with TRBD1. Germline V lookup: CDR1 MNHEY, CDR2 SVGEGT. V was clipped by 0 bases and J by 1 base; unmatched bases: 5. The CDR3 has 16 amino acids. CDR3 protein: CASSYSTRTGNTEAFF. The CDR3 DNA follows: TGTGCCAGCAGTTACTCAACCAGGACAGGGAACACTGAAGCTTTCTTT.

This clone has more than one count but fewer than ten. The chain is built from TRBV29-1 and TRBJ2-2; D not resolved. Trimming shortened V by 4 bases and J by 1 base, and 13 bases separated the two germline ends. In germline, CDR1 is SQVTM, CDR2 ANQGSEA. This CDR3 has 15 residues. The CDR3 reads CSVGSSVENTGELFF. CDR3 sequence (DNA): TGCAGCGTTGGGTCCTCTGTAGAGAACACCGGGGAGCTGTTTTTT.

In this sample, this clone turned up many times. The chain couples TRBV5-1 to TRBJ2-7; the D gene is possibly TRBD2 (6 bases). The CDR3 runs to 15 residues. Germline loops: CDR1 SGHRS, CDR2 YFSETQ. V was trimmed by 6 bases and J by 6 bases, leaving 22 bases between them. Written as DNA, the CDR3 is TGCGCCAGCACCCTGGACGGGGGACTCAACGGCGAGCAGTACTTC. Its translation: CASTLDGGLNGEQYF.

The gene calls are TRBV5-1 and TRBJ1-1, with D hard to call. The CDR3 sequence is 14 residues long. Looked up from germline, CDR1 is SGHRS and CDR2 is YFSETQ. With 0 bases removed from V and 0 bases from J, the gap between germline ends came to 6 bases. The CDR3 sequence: CASSLAGMNTEAFF. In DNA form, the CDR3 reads TGCGCCAGCAGCTTGGCAGGCATGAACACTGAAGCTTTCTTT. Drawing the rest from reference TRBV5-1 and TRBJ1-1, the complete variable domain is KAGVTQTPRYLIKTRGQQVTLSCSPISGHRSVSWYQQTPGQGLQFLFEYFSETQRNKGNFPGRFSGRQFSNSRSEMNVSTLELGDSALYLCASSLAGMNTEAFFGQGTRLTVV.

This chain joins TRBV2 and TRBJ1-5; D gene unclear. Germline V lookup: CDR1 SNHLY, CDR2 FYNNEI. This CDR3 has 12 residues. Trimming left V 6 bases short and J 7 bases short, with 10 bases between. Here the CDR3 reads CASRFEVQPQHF. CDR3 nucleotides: TGTGCCAGCAGATTCGAGGTCCAGCCCCAGCATTTT.

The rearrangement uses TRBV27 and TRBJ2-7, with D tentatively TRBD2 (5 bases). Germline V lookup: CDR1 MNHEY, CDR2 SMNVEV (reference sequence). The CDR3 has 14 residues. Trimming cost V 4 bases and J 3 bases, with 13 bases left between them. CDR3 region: CASSSTPAGYEQYF. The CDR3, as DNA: TGTGCCAGCAGTTCTACCCCGGCGGGCTACGAGCAGTACTTC.

The CDR3 bases are TGTGCCAGCAGTGAAGTCCCCCCGCGGAGCGGTCAGCCCCAGCATTTT. It yields the protein CASSEVPPRSGQPQHF. The chain carries TRBV6-1 and TRBJ1-5; D not certain. The length of the CDR3 is 16 residues. V was pared by 1 base and J by 6 bases, with 16 bases between. CDR1 is MNHNS and CDR2 is SASEGT in the germline V gene.

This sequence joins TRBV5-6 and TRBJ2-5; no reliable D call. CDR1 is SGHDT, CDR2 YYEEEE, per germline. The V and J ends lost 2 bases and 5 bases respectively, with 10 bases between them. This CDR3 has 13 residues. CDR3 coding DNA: TGTGCCAGCAGCTTCAGAGGTGGGGAGACCCAGTACTTC. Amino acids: CASSFRGGETQYF.

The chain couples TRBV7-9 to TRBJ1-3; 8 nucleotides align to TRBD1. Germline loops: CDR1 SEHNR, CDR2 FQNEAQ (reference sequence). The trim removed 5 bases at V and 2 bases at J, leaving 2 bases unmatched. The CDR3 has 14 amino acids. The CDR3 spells CASSPGGAGNTIYF. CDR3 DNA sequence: TGTGCCAGCAGCCCAGGGGGCGCTGGAAACACCATATATTTT.

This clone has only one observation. The CDR3 here is CASSPGTGVLNTEAFF. DNA for the CDR3: TGTGCCAGCAGTCCCGGGACAGGGGTTTTGAACACTGAAGCTTTCTTT. The chain carries TRBV9 and TRBJ1-1, with 10 bases that match TRBD1. Germline trimming cut 5 bases from V and 0 bases from J; bases unmatched to any gene: 7. The CDR3 is made up of 16 amino acids. CDR1 and CDR2 from the germline V gene are SGDLS and YYNGEE.

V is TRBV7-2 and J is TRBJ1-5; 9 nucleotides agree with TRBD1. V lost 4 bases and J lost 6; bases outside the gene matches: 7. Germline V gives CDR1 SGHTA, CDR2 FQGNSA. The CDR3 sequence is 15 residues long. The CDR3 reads CASSWTGESIQPQHF. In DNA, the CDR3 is TGTGCCAGCAGCTGGACAGGGGAGTCAATTCAGCCCCAGCATTTT.

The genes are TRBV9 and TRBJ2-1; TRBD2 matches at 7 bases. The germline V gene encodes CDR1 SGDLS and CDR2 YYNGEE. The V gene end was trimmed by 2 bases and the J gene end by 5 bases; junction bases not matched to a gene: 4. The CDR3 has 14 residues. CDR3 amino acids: CASSVSGVNNEQFF. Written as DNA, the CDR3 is TGTGCCAGCAGCGTCAGCGGGGTAAACAATGAGCAGTTCTTC.

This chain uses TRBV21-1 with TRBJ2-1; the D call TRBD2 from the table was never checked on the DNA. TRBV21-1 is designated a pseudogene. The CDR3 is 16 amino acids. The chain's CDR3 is CASGKVLAGSYNEQFF. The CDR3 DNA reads TGTGCCAGCGGAAAAGTTCTAGCGGGGTCCTACAATGAGCAGTTCTTC.

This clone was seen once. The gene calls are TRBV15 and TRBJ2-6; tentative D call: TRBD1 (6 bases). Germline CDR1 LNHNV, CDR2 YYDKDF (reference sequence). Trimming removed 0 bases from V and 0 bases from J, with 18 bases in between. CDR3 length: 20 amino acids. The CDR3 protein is CATSRDQSSGDLSGANVLTF. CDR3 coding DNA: TGTGCCACCAGCAGAGATCAGTCGTCAGGGGACCTCTCTGGGGCCAACGTCCTGACTTTC.